The clone carrying this TCR beta chain came up a few times. Its specificity is not known. The data stem from a study of shared clonotypes between healthy human individuals. V gave up 7 bases and J gave up 0 bases, with 15 bases separating them. CDR1 is LNHDA, CDR2 SQIVND, per germline (reference sequence). The CDR3 loop spans 15 amino acids. Every immunoSEQ plate was one replicate of a subset's evenly spread DNA. The data were produced by immunoSEQ multiplex PCR, yet TCRdb's version contains in-frame clones alone and is incomplete. The data contain 2 million to 2.5 million clones, approximately 93% of them singletons. Study results and limitations: Naive CD4 clonotype sharing across a handful of donors was approximately 5.2%. The generation probabilities recorded for non-shared clonotypes fell below those of clonotypes shared by all four donors.

Nashville, Tennessee was home to all donors, each a Caucasian adult. V is TRBV19 and J is TRBJ1-1; D is perhaps TRBD1 (5 bases). Sample: naive CD4+ T cells from PBMCs. The sample's subset: CD45RA+ positively selected. The origin of this receptor is a man aged 18 to 30 in good health. Some clones in this sample may be carry-over from other donors' samples. As DNA, the CDR3 is TGTGCCAGTAAAAGCGGGGCGACACTGAACACTGAAGCTTTCTTT. Amino acids: CASKSGATLNTEAFF.